The 29 T cell receptor beta chains in this list originate from one sample, sequenced in a study of early T cells in non-severe SARS-CoV-2 infection. TCRdb re-called the 5' RACE reads with MiXCR, one entry per CDR3 protein. This sample has under 140,000 distinct CDR3 sequences, with roughly 13% found just once. Sequences were derived from whole blood, sampled at baseline. Every receptor here comes from an adult who was a healthcare worker with PCR-confirmed SARS-CoV-2 infection or an uninfected control (not recorded which).

This clonotype was seen just once. CDR3 region: CASSPAPLVGGELFF. CDR3 nucleotide sequence: TGTGCCAGCAGTCCCGCCCCCCTAGTCGGCGGGGAGCTGTTTTTT. J is TRBJ2-2 and V is TRBV28; no firm D call. Germline assignment: CDR1 MDHEN and CDR2 SYDVKM. Trimming removed 5 bases from V and 7 bases from J, with 17 bases in between. The CDR3 has 15 residues.

This clonotype showed up just a few times. The rearrangement links TRBV21-1 to TRBJ1-6; the listed D gene, TRBD1, was not tested against the DNA. TRBV21-1 is termed a pseudogene. This CDR3 has 18 residues. This CDR3 is CASSGGIFGRSYNSPLHF. In DNA, the CDR3 is TGTGCCAGCAGCGGGGGGATTTTCGGCAGGTCCTATAATTCACCCCTCCACTTT.

The genes are TRBV28 and TRBJ1-3, with D unresolved. CDR1 is MDHEN, CDR2 SYDVKM, per germline. V lost 7 bases and J lost 0, with 10 bases in between. This CDR3 has 14 amino acids. The CDR3 spells CASTTPSSGNTIYF. The CDR3 nucleotides are TGTGCCAGCACGACCCCGAGCTCTGGAAACACCATATATTTT.

The chain employs TRBV20-1 and TRBJ2-7; 8 bases match TRBD1. Germline V gene sequence: CDR1 DFQATT, CDR2 SNEGSKA (reference sequence). The CDR3 runs to 13 residues. J gave up 2 bases and V 4 bases, and 4 bases lay outside the gene matches. Here the CDR3 reads CSATGGLTYEQYF. The CDR3 DNA reads as TGCAGTGCTACAGGGGGCCTAACCTACGAGCAGTACTTC.

The J gene is TRBJ1-2, the V gene TRBV7-3, with D maybe TRBD1 (6 bases). V lost 5 bases and J lost 0, with 16 bases in between. The V gene's germline CDR1 is SGHTA and CDR2 FQGTGA. CDR3 size: 16 residues. The CDR3 DNA is TGTGCCAGCAGCCCAGGACAGACGAAAACTAACTATGGCTACACCTTC. This codes for CASSPGQTKTNYGYTF.

This clonotype was found a few times. V usage is TRBV6-5 and J usage is TRBJ1-2; D ambiguous. The CDR3 sequence is 15 residues long. Germline V gives CDR1 MNHEY, CDR2 SVGAGI. Trimming cost V 2 bases and J 4 bases, with 14 bases left between them. The DNA of the CDR3 is TGTGCCAGCAGTTACGCCCGGAGAGGCGGCTATGGCTACACCTTC. Its translation: CASSYARRGGYGYTF.

This clonotype showed up just once. This rearrangement joins TRBV29-1 to TRBJ1-5, with D possibly TRBD1 on 6 matching bases. Trimming shortened V by 7 bases and J by 6 bases, and 16 bases separated the two germline ends. The CDR3 runs 13 residues. Germline values: CDR1 SQVTM, CDR2 ANQGSEA. In DNA, the CDR3 is TGCAGCGCCAGCAGGGGAATGAGTCAGCCCCAGCATTTT. This gives the protein CSASRGMSQPQHF. Looking up the rest from reference TRBV29-1 and TRBJ1-5 gives the full variable domain: SAVISQKPSRDICQRGTSLTIQCQVDSQVTMMFWYRQQPGQSLTLIATANQGSEATYESGFVIDKFPISRPNLTFSTLTVSNMSPEDSSIYLCSASRGMSQPQHFGDGTRLSIL.

In this sample, this clonotype turned up many times. V is TRBV5-6 and J is TRBJ2-5; D remains unclear. The CDR3 contains 11 residues. The germline V gene encodes CDR1 SGHDT and CDR2 YYEEEE. Trimming took 3 bases from V and 2 from J, leaving 2 bases between them. CDR3 bases: TGTGCCAGCAGCTGGCAAGAGACCCAGTACTTC. It is translated as CASSWQETQYF.

Ten or more counts support this clonotype. V usage is TRBV27 and J usage is TRBJ2-6; possibly TRBD1 for D (6 bases). Looked up from germline, CDR1 is MNHEY and CDR2 is SMNVEV (reference sequence). Trimming removed 2 bases from V and 2 bases from J, with 13 bases in between. The CDR3 runs to 17 residues. The CDR3 region is CASSLKAGTTGANVLTF. The CDR3 DNA follows: TGTGCCAGCAGTTTAAAAGCCGGGACAACTGGGGCCAACGTCCTGACTTTC.

This clonotype was seen ten or more times. The chain employs TRBV12-3 or TRBV12-4 and TRBJ1-2, with a weak D call TRBD1 (5 bases). Deletions cut 7 bases from V and 6 bases from J, with 12 bases between. This CDR3 comprises 12 residues. CDR3 sequence: CASNQGSDGYTF. CDR3 nucleotide sequence: TGTGCCAGCAACCAGGGAAGTGATGGCTACACCTTC.

This clonotype was detected only a few times. J is TRBJ2-7 and V is TRBV5-5; 10 nucleotides agree with TRBD2. The CDR3 covers 15 residues. Germline CDR1 reads SGHKS; CDR2 reads YYEKEE (reference sequence). The junction had 7 bases not matched to a gene; V was cut back by 2 bases and J by 5 bases. The CDR3 coding sequence is TGTGCCAGCAGCTTAGCTAGCGGGAGCGGTCACGAGCAGTACTTC. Translated: CASSLASGSGHEQYF.

This clonotype turned up a few times. The chain recombines TRBV6-5 with TRBJ1-4; D is ambiguous. Looked up from germline, CDR1 is MNHEY and CDR2 is SVGAGI. CDR3 length equals 14 residues. Trimming shortened V by 6 bases and J by 6 bases, and 14 bases separated the two germline ends. In DNA form, the CDR3 reads TGTGCCAGCAGACCCTACGGGCAACATGAAAAACTGTTTTTT. This translates into CASRPYGQHEKLFF.

CDR3 protein: CSARDLRGSRGYTF. The CDR3 coding sequence is TGCAGTGCTAGAGATCTCCGGGGGAGCCGGGGCTACACCTTC. This chain connects TRBV20-1 to TRBJ1-2, with a weak D call TRBD1 (5 bases). The ends were cut back, 0 bases at V and 8 bases at J, with 16 bases in the middle. Germline CDR1 reads DFQATT; CDR2 reads SNEGSKA (reference sequence). This CDR3 is 14 amino acids long.

This chain's CDR3 is CASSWGRDEQFF. The CDR3 DNA is TGTGCCAGCAGTTGGGGGAGGGATGAGCAGTTCTTC. The V and J genes are TRBV2 and TRBJ2-1, with 7 bases fitting TRBD2. The CDR3 sequence is 12 residues long. Germline CDR1 reads SNHLY; CDR2 reads FYNNEI. V lost 5 bases to trimming and J lost 8 bases; unmatched junction nucleotides: 3.

This chain links TRBV2 with TRBJ2-5; possible D gene TRBD2, 5 bases. Trimming cost V 5 bases and J 5 bases, with 12 bases left between them. CDR3 length: 13 residues. Germline V CDR1 and CDR2: SNHLY, FYNNEI. The CDR3 is CASSSLWRETQYF. The CDR3 DNA is TGTGCCAGCAGTTCCCTATGGAGGGAGACCCAGTACTTC.

This chain joins TRBV3-1 and TRBJ2-5; D remains unclear. V lost 4 bases and J lost 1, with 4 bases in between. This CDR3 has 12 residues. Germline V lookup: CDR1 LGHDT, CDR2 YNNKEL (reference sequence). CDR3 coding DNA: TGTGCCAGCAGCCCATTCCAAGAGACCCAGTACTTC. It encodes CASSPFQETQYF.

The sample holds many counts of this clonotype. The chain employs TRBV27 and TRBJ1-6; D ambiguous. Trimming left V 3 bases short and J 8 bases short, with 11 bases between. CDR3 length: 14 amino acids. Germline V gives CDR1 MNHEY, CDR2 SMNVEV (reference sequence). The CDR3 DNA reads as TGTGCCAGCAGTTTCCTTGACGGGGATTCACCCCTCCACTTT. Encoded protein: CASSFLDGDSPLHF.

This clonotype was observed at least ten times. J is TRBJ2-7 and V is TRBV20-1, with 9 bases identical to TRBD1. In germline, CDR1 is DFQATT, CDR2 SNEGSKA (reference sequence). J gave up 7 bases and V 4 bases, and 11 bases lay outside the gene matches. This CDR3 contains 14 residues. The CDR3 nucleotides read TGCAGTGCTAAGGGACAGGGCCCCCGAAAAGAGCAGTACTTC. Protein: CSAKGQGPRKEQYF.

V and J are TRBV5-6 and TRBJ1-1, with 8 bases lining up with TRBD1. Germline lookup yields CDR1 SGHDT and CDR2 YYEEEE. The CDR3 covers 14 residues. The V and J ends lost 0 bases and 3 bases, in that order; junction bases with no gene match: 1. The CDR3 sequence is CASSLGTGYTEAFF. The CDR3 region has the DNA TGTGCCAGCAGCTTGGGGACAGGGTACACTGAAGCTTTCTTT.

This clonotype has a handful of counts. This rearrangement joins TRBV6-6 to TRBJ2-2; D ambiguous. The CDR3 loop spans 17 amino acids. Deletions cut 4 bases from V and 0 bases from J, with 15 bases between. Per germline, CDR1 MNHNY and CDR2 SVGAGI (reference sequence). CDR3 sequence reads: CASSFPQTVPNTGELFF. The CDR3 DNA reads TGTGCCAGCAGTTTCCCACAGACTGTCCCGAACACCGGGGAGCTGTTTTTT.

CDR3 protein: CSARGKRAGELFF. The CDR3 DNA sequence: TGCAGTGCAAGGGGCAAGCGCGCCGGGGAGCTGTTTTTT. The chain couples TRBV20-1 to TRBJ2-2; tentatively, D is TRBD1 (5 bases). This CDR3 region has 13 residues. Trimming cost V 6 bases and J 6 bases, with 14 bases left between them. CDR1 is DFQATT, CDR2 SNEGSKA, per germline (reference sequence).

V is TRBV28 and J is TRBJ2-3, with D hard to call. Between the trimmed V and J ends, which lost 6 bases and 2 bases, there was a span of 15 bases. The CDR3 is made up of 15 amino acids. Germline V gene sequence: CDR1 MDHEN, CDR2 SYDVKM. This CDR3 reads CASSRHQPDTDTQYF. As DNA, the CDR3 is TGTGCCAGCAGCCGCCACCAACCTGACACAGATACGCAGTATTTT.

This clonotype has a handful of counts. J is TRBJ1-3 and V is TRBV20-1; no firm D call. This CDR3 has 16 residues. V lost 3 bases and J lost 0, with 15 bases in between. The germline V gene encodes CDR1 DFQATT and CDR2 SNEGSKA (reference sequence). The CDR3 sequence is CSASDRATSSGNTIYF. The DNA of the CDR3 is TGCAGTGCTAGCGACCGGGCAACGAGCTCTGGAAACACCATATATTTT.

The chain uses TRBV5-6 and TRBJ2-7; the D is unclear. The CDR3 consists of 12 residues. Germline lookup yields CDR1 SGHDT and CDR2 YYEEEE. With 1 base removed from V and 9 bases from J, the gap between germline ends came to 11 bases. The CDR3 DNA reads TGTGCCAGCAGCTTGTCTGATAATGGGCAGTACTTC. It translates to CASSLSDNGQYF.

This clonotype occurred a few times. The chain carries TRBV7-3 and TRBJ1-1; TRBD1 aligns across 9 bases. The CDR3 is 14 amino acids. The V segment lost 4 bases and the J segment 3 bases; nucleotides outside the gene matches: 3. Germline-derived CDR1 and CDR2 are SGHTA and FQGTGA. Written as DNA, the CDR3 is TGTGCCAGCAGCTGGAGGACAGGGGACACTGAAGCTTTCTTT. It translates to CASSWRTGDTEAFF. Drawing the rest from reference TRBV7-3 and TRBJ1-1, the complete variable domain is GAGVSQTPSNKVTEKGKYVELRCDPISGHTALYWYRQSLGQGPEFLIYFQGTGAADDSGLPNDRFFAVRPEGSVSTLKIQRTERGDSAVYLCASSWRTGDTEAFFGQGTRLTVV.

This clonotype was recorded at least ten times. This rearrangement joins TRBV28 to TRBJ1-1; 12 bases map to TRBD1. Germline-derived CDR1 and CDR2 are MDHEN and SYDVKM. The CDR3 extends over 18 amino acids. Unmatched junction bases numbered 17, after V lost 6 bases and J lost 6 bases. The CDR3 spells CASRLKKWGDRGLAEAFF. CDR3 in DNA: TGTGCCAGCAGATTAAAAAAGTGGGGGGACAGGGGGCTGGCTGAAGCTTTCTTT.

This clonotype came up many times. The chain couples TRBV5-1 to TRBJ2-7; possible D gene TRBD2, 6 bases. The CDR3 is 13 residues long. The V end lost 3 bases, the J end lost 3 bases, and 10 bases lay between the germline ends. Germline V lookup: CDR1 SGHRS, CDR2 YFSETQ. The DNA of the CDR3 is TGCGCCAGCAGCTGGGGGGACGACTACGAGCAGTACTTC. Residues: CASSWGDDYEQYF.

The rearrangement links TRBV28 to TRBJ2-1, with a tentative D call TRBD2 (6 bases). Germline CDR1 reads MDHEN; CDR2 reads SYDVKM. Trimming removed 5 bases at V and 4 bases at J, with 18 bases between. The CDR3 has 16 residues. The CDR3 loop is CASSTNLEGIYNEQFF. CDR3 nucleotides: TGTGCCAGCAGTACTAACCTGGAGGGAATTTACAATGAGCAGTTCTTC.

This chain connects TRBV6-1 to TRBJ2-7; D is ambiguous. Germline V CDR1 and CDR2: MNHNS, SASEGT. With 4 bases removed from V and 3 bases from J, the gap between germline ends came to 10 bases. The CDR3 has 13 residues. CDR3 DNA sequence: TGTGCCAGCAGTGTCAGACATCGCTACGAGCAGTACTTC. Protein product: CASSVRHRYEQYF.